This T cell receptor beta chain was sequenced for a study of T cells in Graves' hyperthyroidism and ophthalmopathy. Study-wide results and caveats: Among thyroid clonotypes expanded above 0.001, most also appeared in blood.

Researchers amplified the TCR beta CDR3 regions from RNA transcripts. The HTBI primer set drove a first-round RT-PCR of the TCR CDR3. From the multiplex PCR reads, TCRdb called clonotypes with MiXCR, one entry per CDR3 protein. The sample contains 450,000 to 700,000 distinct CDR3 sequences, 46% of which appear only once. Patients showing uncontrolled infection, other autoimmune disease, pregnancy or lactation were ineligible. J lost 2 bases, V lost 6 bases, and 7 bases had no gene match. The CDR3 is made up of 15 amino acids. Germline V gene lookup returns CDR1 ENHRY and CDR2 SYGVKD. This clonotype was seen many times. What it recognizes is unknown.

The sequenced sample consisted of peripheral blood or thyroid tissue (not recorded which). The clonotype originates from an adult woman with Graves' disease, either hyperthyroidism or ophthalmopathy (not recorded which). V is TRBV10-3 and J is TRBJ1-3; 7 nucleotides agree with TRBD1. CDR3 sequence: CAIRPTGFAGNTIYF. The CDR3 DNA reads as TGTGCCATCAGACCGACAGGGTTTGCTGGAAACACCATATATTTT.